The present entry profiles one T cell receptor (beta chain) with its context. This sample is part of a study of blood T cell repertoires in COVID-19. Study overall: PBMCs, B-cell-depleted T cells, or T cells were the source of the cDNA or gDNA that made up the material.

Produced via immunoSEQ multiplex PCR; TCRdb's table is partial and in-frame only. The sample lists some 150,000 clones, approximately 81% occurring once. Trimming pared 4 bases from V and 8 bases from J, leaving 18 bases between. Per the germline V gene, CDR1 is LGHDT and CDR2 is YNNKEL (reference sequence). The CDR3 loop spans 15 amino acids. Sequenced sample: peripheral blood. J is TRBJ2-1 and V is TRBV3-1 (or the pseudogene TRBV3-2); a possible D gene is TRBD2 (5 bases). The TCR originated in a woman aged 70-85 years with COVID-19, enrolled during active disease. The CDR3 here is CASSPGLLGRDEQFF. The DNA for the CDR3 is TGTGCCAGCAGCCCCGGACTTCTGGGAAGGGATGAGCAGTTCTTC.